The 19 T cell receptor beta chains in this list originate from one sample, sequenced in a study of blood T cells in healthy people across ages. Using a J-beta primer mix together with a sample-barcoded 5' primer, a second PCR was run for 7 to 11 cycles. TCRdb re-analysed the 5' RACE reads in MiXCR, keeping a single row per CDR3 protein. The sample has some 1,500,000 distinct CDR3 sequences; approximately 43% are singletons. Material for sequencing was blood. All receptors come from a woman between 18 and 30 years old in good health.

V gene TRBV3-1 combines with J gene TRBJ2-1; 9 positions agree with TRBD2. This CDR3 has 17 amino acids. Trimming cost V 0 bases and J 5 bases; bases outside gene matches: 8. Germline V lookup: CDR1 LGHDT, CDR2 YNNKEL (reference sequence). Here the CDR3 reads CASSQEPLAGVNNEQFF. The CDR3 DNA reads as TGTGCCAGCAGCCAAGAACCCTTAGCGGGAGTAAACAATGAGCAGTTCTTC.

This clonotype was seen a few times. The chain carries TRBV12-3 or TRBV12-4 and TRBJ1-6, with 8 bases that match TRBD1. This CDR3 contains 14 residues. With V trimmed by 3 bases and J by 8 bases, 3 bases remained unmatched. The CDR3 DNA is TGTGCCAGCAGTTTGACAGGGGACGATTCACCCCTCCACTTT. Protein sequence: CASSLTGDDSPLHF.

This clonotype was counted between two and nine times. V usage is TRBV27 and J usage is TRBJ2-7, with unresolved D. The CDR3 contains 12 residues. V was pared by 3 bases and J by 7 bases, with 10 bases between. Germline CDR1 is MNHEY and CDR2 is SMNVEV (reference sequence). The CDR3 region is CASSFPLGEQYF. The CDR3 bases are TGTGCCAGCAGTTTTCCCTTGGGGGAGCAGTACTTC.

Concerning this clonotype: An end of the junction differs from the germline gene, which may be a read error. The chain joins TRBV4-1 to TRBJ1-2; 7 bases agree with TRBD1. This CDR3 comprises 15 residues. In germline, CDR1 is MGHRA, CDR2 YSYEKL. The CDR3 loop is CAGSHRDRLNYGYTF. As DNA, the CDR3 is TGCGCCGGCAGCCATCGGGACAGACTTAACTATGGCTACACCTTC.

CDR3 DNA sequence: TGCGCCAGCAGCTTGTATCAGCGGGGGGCCTCCACAGATACGCAGTATTTT. Protein product: CASSLYQRGASTDTQYF. This chain uses TRBV5-1 with TRBJ2-3; the match to TRBD2 covers 9 bases. This CDR3 region has 17 residues. Unmatched junction bases numbered 8, after V lost 1 base and J lost 2 bases. Germline CDR1 reads SGHRS; CDR2 reads YFSETQ.

This clonotype was found a few times. The genes are TRBV30 and TRBJ2-5; D is perhaps TRBD2 (7 bases). This CDR3 has 13 residues. Trimming removed 5 bases at V and 4 bases at J, with 14 bases between. Germline V CDR1 and CDR2: GTSNPN, SVGIG (reference sequence). Written as DNA, the CDR3 is TGTGCCTGGTGCAAGGGGGGGCTAGAGACCCAGTACTTC. Translating gives CAWCKGGLETQYF.

A few counts support this clonotype. The V gene is TRBV20-1, the J gene TRBJ1-5, with D unclear. Germline values: CDR1 DFQATT, CDR2 SNEGSKA (reference sequence). The length of the CDR3 is 13 residues. V was trimmed by 5 bases and J by 0 bases, leaving 8 bases between them. DNA of the CDR3: TGCAGTGCTTCGGTTTATAGCAATCAGCCCCAGCATTTT. The encoded protein is CSASVYSNQPQHF.

This clonotype was picked up a small number of times. The chain carries TRBV7-2 and TRBJ2-5; TRBD1 aligns across 8 bases. The CDR3 sequence is 13 residues long. Per germline, CDR1 SGHTA and CDR2 FQGNSA. V was pared by 6 bases and J by 11 bases, with 11 bases of the junction left unmatched. CDR3 in amino acids: CASRRDRNNEQYF. The CDR3 DNA reads as TGTGCCAGCAGGCGGGACAGGAACAATGAGCAGTACTTC.

The V and J genes are TRBV28 and TRBJ2-7; D possibly corresponds to TRBD2 (5 bases). The V end lost 6 bases, the J end lost 0 bases, and 12 bases lay between the germline ends. CDR1 and CDR2 from the germline V gene are MDHEN and SYDVKM. The CDR3 runs to 14 residues. Here the CDR3 DNA reads TGTGCCAGCAGGTCGGTAGCGAGCTCCTACGAGCAGTACTTC. Translation: CASRSVASSYEQYF.

V and J are TRBV19 and TRBJ1-1, with 7 bases aligning to TRBD1. CDR3 length equals 13 residues. Germline CDR1 reads LNHDA; CDR2 reads SQIVND (reference sequence). The V and J ends lost 1 base and 7 bases, in that order; junction bases with no gene match: 3. The CDR3 region is CASSIAGTVEAFF. The CDR3 nucleotides are TGTGCCAGTAGTATAGCTGGGACAGTTGAAGCTTTCTTT.

This sequence joins TRBV6-1 and TRBJ1-1; D is uncertain. Deletions cut 6 bases from V and 4 bases from J, with 6 bases between. Germline V gives CDR1 MNHNS, CDR2 SASEGT. CDR3 size: 11 residues. CDR3 bases: TGTGCCAGCAGGTGGACCACTGAAGCTTTCTTT. This translates into CASRWTTEAFF.

The V and J genes are TRBV19 and TRBJ1-2; tentatively, D is TRBD1 (5 bases). CDR3 size: 13 residues. V was cut by 2 bases and J by 3 bases, with 7 bases left in between. CDR1 and CDR2 (germline): LNHDA, SQIVND (reference sequence). Written as DNA, the CDR3 is TGTGCCAGTAGTATAAGGGACCACTATGGCTACACCTTC. Its translation is CASSIRDHYGYTF.

This clonotype was seen once. The rearrangement uses TRBV21-1 and TRBJ2-7. TRBV21-1 is a known pseudogene. CDR3 size: 14 residues. In DNA form, the CDR3 reads TGTGCCAGCAGCATACGAGTCTGCTATTTGGAGCAGTACTTC. Translation: CASSIRVCYLEQYF.

The chain uses TRBV27 and TRBJ2-1; no clear D. V gave up 2 bases and J gave up 7 bases, with 15 bases separating them. Germline V gene data show CDR1 as MNHEY and CDR2 as SMNVEV (reference sequence). This CDR3 region has 15 residues. The CDR3 sequence is CASSLMGLLSNEQFF. DNA of the CDR3: TGTGCCAGCAGTTTAATGGGCCTACTCTCGAATGAGCAGTTCTTC.

This clonotype was counted between two and nine times. CDR3 sequence: CASSYLAGDVEQFF. CDR3 sequence (DNA): TGTGCCAGCAGTTACCTAGCGGGAGATGTTGAGCAGTTCTTC. The chain links TRBV6-6 to TRBJ2-1, with 10 bases matching TRBD2. With V trimmed by 2 bases and J by 9 bases, 4 bases remained unmatched. Germline V gene data show CDR1 as MNHNY and CDR2 as SVGAGI (reference sequence). The CDR3 contains 14 residues.

The J gene is TRBJ1-1, the V gene TRBV3-1; D remains unclear. CDR1 LGHDT and CDR2 YNNKEL come from the germline V gene (reference sequence). The CDR3 runs to 13 residues. Trimming removed 1 base from V and 7 bases from J, with 10 bases in between. CDR3 sequence: CASSQAGVDEAFF. The CDR3 DNA reads TGTGCCAGCAGCCAAGCGGGAGTGGATGAAGCTTTCTTT.

This CDR3 reads CSADGQGHGYTF. CDR3 DNA sequence: TGCAGCGCAGACGGACAAGGCCATGGCTACACCTTC. This sequence joins TRBV29-1 and TRBJ1-2; the D gene is possibly TRBD1 (5 bases). In germline, CDR1 is SQVTM, CDR2 ANQGSEA. The CDR3 sequence is 12 residues long. V was clipped by 7 bases and J by 6 bases, with 15 bases between them.

The chain combines TRBV4-2 with TRBJ1-5; D not resolved. Per germline, CDR1 LGHNA and CDR2 YNFKEQ. V was pared by 0 bases and J by 0 bases, with 6 bases between. The CDR3 runs 15 residues. CDR3 loop: CASSQDGVSNQPQHF. CDR3 bases: TGTGCCAGCAGCCAAGATGGGGTTAGCAATCAGCCCCAGCATTTT.

This clonotype was seen more than once but under ten times. The J gene is TRBJ2-3, the V gene TRBV20-1; D is unresolved. CDR1 and CDR2 (germline): DFQATT, SNEGSKA (reference sequence). This CDR3 spans 10 amino acids. The V end lost 3 bases, the J end lost 10 bases, and 8 bases lay between the germline ends. For the CDR3, the DNA is TGCAGTGCTAGCGGAATTGCGCAGTATTTT. This sequence encodes CSASGIAQYF.